A selection of T cell receptor beta chains follows, all from one sample in a study of graft-versus-host responses after intestinal transplantation. The method was immunoSEQ multiplex PCR; TCRdb's version includes in-frame clones alone and lacks a portion of them. This sample has approximately 6,200 clones; 83% occur once, and the top ten carry 7.6%. The specimen comprised ileum tissue, sampled 300 to 310 days after intestinal transplant. These receptors were collected from a human patient who received an intestinal transplant, so some T cells may come from the graft donor. The CDR3 runs from the conserved cysteine through the conserved F or W. Fields, in order: clone size, J gene, D gene, V gene, CDR3 protein, CDR3 DNA. The D gene is left open where the match is weak. Clone size is shown for a subset of rows, as once, few, many or a class of expanded clone.

clone_size: NA
j_call: TRBJ1-2
d_call: NA
v_call: TRBV27
cdr3_aa: CASSSGSLGGYGYTF
cdr3_nt: TGTGCCAGCAGTTCTGGCAGTCTGGGAGGGTATGGCTACACCTTC

clone_size: NA
j_call: TRBJ2-5
d_call: TRBD1
v_call: TRBV2
cdr3_aa: CASSSPTGGEETQYF
cdr3_nt: TGTGCCAGCAGTTCTCCAACAGGGGGCGAAGAGACCCAGTACTTC

clone_size: once
j_call: TRBJ2-7
d_call: TRBD1
v_call: TRBV19
cdr3_aa: CASSQGTGTYEQYF
cdr3_nt: TGTGCCAGTAGTCAGGGGACAGGGACCTACGAGCAGTACTTC

clone_size: NA
j_call: TRBJ1-5
d_call: NA
v_call: TRBV7-3
cdr3_aa: CASSAYRAQGNQPQHF
cdr3_nt: TGTGCCAGCAGCGCATACAGGGCCCAAGGAAATCAGCCCCAGCATTTT

clone_size: NA
j_call: TRBJ2-5
d_call: NA
v_call: TRBV9
cdr3_aa: CASSVGGETQYF
cdr3_nt: TGTGCCAGCAGCGTAGGTGGGGAGACCCAGTACTTC

clone_size: NA
j_call: TRBJ2-7
d_call: TRBD1
v_call: TRBV25-1
cdr3_aa: CASSEYKGQDPYEQYF
cdr3_nt: TGTGCCAGCAGTGAATATAAGGGACAGGATCCCTACGAGCAGTACTTC

clone_size: NA
j_call: TRBJ2-2
d_call: NA
v_call: TRBV6-4
cdr3_aa: CASSRAATGELFF
cdr3_nt: TGTGCCAGCAGTCGGGCGGCCACCGGGGAGCTGTTTTTT

clone_size: NA
j_call: TRBJ2-7
d_call: NA
v_call: TRBV7-2
cdr3_aa: CASSLQGNKGYEQYF
cdr3_nt: TGTGCCAGCAGCTTACAGGGGAACAAGGGCTACGAGCAGTACTTC

clone_size: NA
j_call: TRBJ1-6
d_call: TRBD1
v_call: TRBV2
cdr3_aa: CASSLPGQGDSPLHF
cdr3_nt: TGTGCCAGCAGTCTCCCGGGACAGGGTGATTCACCCCTCCACTTT

clone_size: NA
j_call: TRBJ2-4
d_call: TRBD2
v_call: TRBV25-1
cdr3_aa: CASSGAGEAKNIQYF
cdr3_nt: TGTGCCAGCAGTGGAGCGGGAGAAGCCAAAAACATTCAGTACTTC

clone_size: NA
j_call: TRBJ2-5
d_call: NA
v_call: TRBV10-3
cdr3_aa: CAISDRGETQYF
cdr3_nt: TGTGCCATCAGTGACAGGGGAGAGACCCAGTACTTC

clone_size: NA
j_call: TRBJ1-5
d_call: NA
v_call: TRBV5-6
cdr3_aa: CASRGGIGCSGNQPQHF
cdr3_nt: TGTGCCAGCAGGGGCGGGATAGGGTGTTCCGGCAATCAGCCCCAGCATTTT

clone_size: NA
j_call: TRBJ1-4
d_call: TRBD1
v_call: TRBV6-5
cdr3_aa: CASSLIGQGDGKLFF
cdr3_nt: TGTGCCAGCAGCCTAATCGGACAGGGGGACGGAAAACTGTTTTTT

clone_size: NA
j_call: TRBJ1-2
d_call: TRBD1
v_call: TRBV12-5
cdr3_aa: CASGSFWTGGIVSYGYTF
cdr3_nt: TGTGCTAGTGGTTCTTTCTGGACAGGTGGGATCGTTTCCTATGGCTACACCTTC

clone_size: NA
j_call: TRBJ2-7
d_call: NA
v_call: TRBV28
cdr3_aa: CASSQKTYEQYF
cdr3_nt: TGTGCCAGCAGTCAGAAAACCTACGAGCAGTACTTC

clone_size: NA
j_call: TRBJ1-1
d_call: NA
v_call: TRBV6-5
cdr3_aa: CASSRGAEAFF
cdr3_nt: TGTGCCAGCAGTCGAGGTGCTGAAGCTTTCTTT

clone_size: NA
j_call: TRBJ1-1
d_call: NA
v_call: TRBV5-1
cdr3_aa: CASSYSHRWVTEAFF
cdr3_nt: TGCGCCAGCAGTTACTCCCACAGGTGGGTCACTGAAGCTTTCTTT

clone_size: few
j_call: TRBJ2-5
d_call: NA
v_call: TRBV6-1
cdr3_aa: CASSEEPGGETQYF
cdr3_nt: TGTGCCAGCAGTGAAGAACCAGGGGGGGAGACCCAGTACTTC

clone_size: NA
j_call: TRBJ2-7
d_call: TRBD2
v_call: TRBV4-2
cdr3_aa: CASSQELAGGYEQYF
cdr3_nt: TGTGCCAGCAGCCAAGAGCTAGCGGGAGGGTACGAGCAGTACTTC

clone_size: NA
j_call: TRBJ2-7
d_call: NA
v_call: TRBV5-1
cdr3_aa: CASRLETGGFYEQYF
cdr3_nt: TGCGCCAGCAGGCTGGAGACGGGTGGGTTTTACGAGCAGTACTTC

clone_size: NA
j_call: TRBJ2-1
d_call: NA
v_call: TRBV11-3
cdr3_aa: CASSFGTRLNNEQFF
cdr3_nt: TGTGCCAGCAGCTTCGGGACTCGGCTCAACAATGAGCAGTTCTTC

clone_size: NA
j_call: TRBJ1-1
d_call: NA
v_call: TRBV28
cdr3_aa: CATLGGLSLVGTEAFF
cdr3_nt: TGTGCCACCCTAGGAGGCCTTTCATTGGTGGGGACTGAAGCTTTCTTT